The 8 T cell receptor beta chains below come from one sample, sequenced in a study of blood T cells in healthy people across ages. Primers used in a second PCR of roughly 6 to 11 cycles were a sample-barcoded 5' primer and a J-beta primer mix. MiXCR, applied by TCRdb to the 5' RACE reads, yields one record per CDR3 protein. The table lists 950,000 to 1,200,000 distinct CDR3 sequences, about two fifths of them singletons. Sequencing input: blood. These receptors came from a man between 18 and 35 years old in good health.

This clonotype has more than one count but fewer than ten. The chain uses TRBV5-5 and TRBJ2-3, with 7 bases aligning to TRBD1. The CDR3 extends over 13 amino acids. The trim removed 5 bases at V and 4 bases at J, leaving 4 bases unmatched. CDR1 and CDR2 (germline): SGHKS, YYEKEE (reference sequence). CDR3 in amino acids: CASSTTGPDTQYF. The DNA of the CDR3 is TGTGCCAGCAGTACGACAGGGCCAGATACGCAGTATTTT.

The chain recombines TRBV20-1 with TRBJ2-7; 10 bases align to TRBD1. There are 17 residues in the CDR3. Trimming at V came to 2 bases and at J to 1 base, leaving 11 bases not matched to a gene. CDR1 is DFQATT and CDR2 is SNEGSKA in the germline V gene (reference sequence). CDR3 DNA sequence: TGCAGTGCTAGACCCAGGCCGGGACAGGGGCAATCCTACGAGCAGTACTTC. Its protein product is CSARPRPGQGQSYEQYF.

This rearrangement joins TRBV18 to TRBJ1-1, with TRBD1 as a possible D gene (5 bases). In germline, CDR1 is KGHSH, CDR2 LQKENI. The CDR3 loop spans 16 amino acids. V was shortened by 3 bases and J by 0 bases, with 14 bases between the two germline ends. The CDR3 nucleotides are TGTGCCAGCTCACCTACGACAGAGTTTATGAACACTGAAGCTTTCTTT. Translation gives CASSPTTEFMNTEAFF.

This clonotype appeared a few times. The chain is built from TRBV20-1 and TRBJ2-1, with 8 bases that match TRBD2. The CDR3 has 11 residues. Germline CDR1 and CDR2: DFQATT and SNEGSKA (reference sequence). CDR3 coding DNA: TGCAGGCCGCGGGGGGCGAATGAGCAGTTCTTC. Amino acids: CRPRGANEQFF.

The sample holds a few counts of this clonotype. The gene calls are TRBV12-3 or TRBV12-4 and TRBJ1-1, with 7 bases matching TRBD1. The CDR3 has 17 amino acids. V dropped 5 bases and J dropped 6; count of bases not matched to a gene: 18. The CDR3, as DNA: TGTGCCAGCAGTCCACCGCACCACGGACAGGTTCGCGCTGAAGCTTTCTTT. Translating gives CASSPPHHGQVRAEAFF.

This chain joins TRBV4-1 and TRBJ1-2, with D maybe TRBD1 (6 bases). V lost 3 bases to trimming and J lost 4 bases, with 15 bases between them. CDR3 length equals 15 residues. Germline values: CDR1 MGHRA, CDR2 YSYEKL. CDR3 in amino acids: CASSQDIGTSYGYTF. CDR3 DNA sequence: TGCGCCAGCAGCCAGGATATTGGGACAAGCTATGGCTACACCTTC.

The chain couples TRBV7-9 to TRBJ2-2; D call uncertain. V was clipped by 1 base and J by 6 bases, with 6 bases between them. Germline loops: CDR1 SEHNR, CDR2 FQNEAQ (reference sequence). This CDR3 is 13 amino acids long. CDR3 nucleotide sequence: TGTGCCAGCAGCTTAGAGAGTGCCGGGGAGCTGTTTTTT. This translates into CASSLESAGELFF.

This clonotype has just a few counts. The CDR3 DNA follows: TGCAGTGCACAGGGCCAGGGTACGCAGTATTTT. It codes for CSAQGQGTQYF. The chain uses TRBV20-1 and TRBJ2-3, with a weak D call TRBD1 (6 bases). This CDR3 is built from 11 residues. Germline V gives CDR1 DFQATT, CDR2 SNEGSKA (reference sequence). Trimming removed 6 bases from V and 8 bases from J, with 12 bases in between.